This T cell receptor beta chain is from a study of T cells in Graves' hyperthyroidism and ophthalmopathy. RNA transcripts served as the template for amplifying TCR beta CDR3 regions. HTBI primers drove first-round RT-PCR of the TCR CDR3. MiXCR, run by TCRdb on the multiplex PCR reads, gives a single entry per CDR3 protein. The sample has a few hundred thousand distinct CDR3 sequences; about 15% are singletons. Hyperthyroidism of Graves' type that showed no ophthalmopathy progression within 18 months was stable. This clonotype was recorded at least ten times. J was trimmed by 6 bases and V by 5 bases; bases with no gene match: 7. CDR1 and CDR2 (germline): SNHLY, FYNNEI. The CDR3 length is 14 residues.

The sequence was collected from a woman aged 25 to 39 with Graves' hyperthyroidism. The chain has TRBV2 and TRBJ2-1, with 7 bases aligning to TRBD1. The material sequenced was blood. The CDR3 coding sequence is TGTGCCAGCAGTTTAGACAGGGATGGCAATGAGCAGTTCTTC. It is translated as CASSLDRDGNEQFF.